One and the same sample provided the 11 T cell receptor beta chains below, sequenced in a study of blood T cell repertoires in COVID-19. Using immunoSEQ multiplex PCR, the repertoire was profiled, and TCRdb retains in-frame clones only, with some absent. Among around 220,000 clones, under 90% were seen once, and the ten largest hold approximately 8%. Sequencing input: peripheral blood. The receptors shown here come from a woman over 75 with COVID-19, enrolled during active disease.

J is TRBJ1-2 and V is TRBV14; possible D gene TRBD1, 5 bases. V dropped 2 bases and J dropped 7 bases, with 11 bases sitting between them. CDR1 and CDR2 (germline): SGHDN, FVKESK. The CDR3 spans 13 residues. DNA of the CDR3: TGTGCCAGCAGCCAACGTTCGGGGGGTGGCTACACCTTC. Translating gives CASSQRSGGGYTF.

This rearrangement joins TRBV2 to TRBJ1-2; D is ambiguous. Trimming removed 3 bases at V and 8 bases at J, with 13 bases between. The germline V gene has CDR1 SNHLY and CDR2 FYNNEI. This CDR3 is built from 13 residues. CDR3 region: CASSDGHTGGYTF. CDR3 sequence (DNA): TGTGCCAGCAGTGATGGCCATACGGGGGGCTACACCTTC.

Points on this clone: The identical CDR3 is also encoded by other nucleotide sequences in the sample. The chain is built from TRBV6-5 and TRBJ1-1, with TRBD1 as a possible D gene (6 bases). Germline CDR1 MNHEY, CDR2 SVGAGI. V was trimmed by 6 bases and J by 0 bases, leaving 8 bases between them. The CDR3 covers 13 residues. CDR3 residues: CASSPGVNTEAFF. The CDR3 nucleotides are TGTGCCAGCAGCCCAGGGGTGAACACTGAAGCTTTCTTT.

The V call is TRBV9, the J call TRBJ1-6; maybe TRBD1 (5 bases). Trimming stripped 2 bases from V and 10 bases from J, with 10 bases between. This CDR3 is 13 amino acids long. Germline assignment: CDR1 SGDLS and CDR2 YYNGEE. The CDR3 is CASSVQQDSPLHF. The CDR3 DNA follows: TGTGCCAGCAGCGTGCAACAGGACTCACCCCTCCACTTT.

The chain combines TRBV3-1 (or the pseudogene TRBV3-2) with TRBJ2-2; D is unclear. The germline V gene encodes CDR1 LGHDT and CDR2 YNNKEL (reference sequence). Trimming left V 2 bases short and J 6 bases short, with 7 bases between. This CDR3 has 13 amino acids. CDR3 DNA: TGTGCCAGCAGCCAAATAACGGCCGGGGAGCTGTTTTTT. This sequence encodes CASSQITAGELFF.

This clone was detected only a few times. The rearrangement joins TRBV28 to TRBJ1-4; the D is unclear. Looked up from germline, CDR1 is MDHEN and CDR2 is SYDVKM. This CDR3 has 11 residues. V lost 6 bases and J 7 bases, leaving 6 bases between the germline ends. CDR3 in DNA: TGTGCCAGCAGCTATCGTGAAAAACTGTTTTTT. Translated: CASSYREKLFF.

This sequence joins TRBV5-6 and TRBJ2-5, with 15 bases lining up with TRBD2. This CDR3 comprises 16 residues. Trimming cost V 4 bases and J 5 bases; bases outside gene matches: 6. Germline lookup yields CDR1 SGHDT and CDR2 YYEEEE. CDR3 in amino acids: CASSLRGLAGGETQYF. In DNA form, the CDR3 reads TGTGCCAGCAGCCTCCGGGGACTAGCGGGAGGCGAGACCCAGTACTTC.

This clone was picked up a small number of times. This sequence joins TRBV29-1 and TRBJ2-1; TRBD2 matches at 10 bases. This CDR3 comprises 15 residues. Unmatched junction bases numbered 6, after V lost 0 bases and J lost 7 bases. Germline CDR1 and CDR2: SQVTM and ANQGSEA. CDR3 amino acids: CSVEDASGSWNEQFF. Written as DNA, the CDR3 is TGCAGCGTTGAAGACGCTAGCGGGAGCTGGAATGAGCAGTTCTTC.

This chain uses TRBV5-1 with TRBJ1-1, with a weak D call TRBD1 (5 bases). There are 15 residues in the CDR3. V lost 1 base and J 1 base, leaving 11 bases between the germline ends. Germline CDR1 SGHRS, CDR2 YFSETQ. CDR3 protein: CASSLQMQGNTEAFF. Written as DNA, the CDR3 is TGCGCCAGCAGCTTGCAAATGCAGGGGAACACTGAAGCTTTCTTT.

The genes are TRBV28 and TRBJ1-1, with 8 positions matching TRBD1. CDR3 length: 15 residues. Trimming removed 5 bases from V and 2 bases from J; junction bases left unmatched: 7. Germline CDR1 is MDHEN and CDR2 is SYDVKM. The CDR3 bases are TGTGCCAGCAGTCTCACGGACAGGGAAAACACTGAAGCTTTCTTT. It translates to CASSLTDRENTEAFF.

The chain uses TRBV5-1 and TRBJ1-6; 7 bases agree with TRBD1. CDR1 is SGHRS, CDR2 YFSETQ, per germline. The CDR3 has 17 residues. V lost 4 bases, J lost 5 bases, and 12 bases stayed unmatched. The CDR3 protein is CASSDGAGTANNSPLHF. The CDR3 coding sequence is TGCGCCAGCAGCGACGGAGCTGGGACAGCTAATAATTCACCCCTCCACTTT. The whole variable domain, remainder taken from reference TRBV5-1 and TRBJ1-6, is KAGVTQTPRYLIKTRGQQVTLSCSPISGHRSVSWYQQTPGQGLQFLFEYFSETQRNKGNFPGRFSGRQFSNSRSEMNVSTLELGDSALYLCASSDGAGTANNSPLHFGNGTRLTVT.